The 12 T cell receptor beta chains listed next were all sequenced from one sample in a study of T-cell memory formation after mild COVID-19. TCRdb re-analysed the 5' RACE reads in MiXCR, keeping a single row per CDR3 protein. The sample has roughly 550,000 distinct CDR3 sequences, about a fifth seen once. The sample was PBMCs or a T cell subset sorted from them (not recorded which). The receptors come from an adult woman who had mild COVID-19 (a few samples of this study predate the infection). Cell type and time point are not known.

V and J are TRBV10-3 and TRBJ1-4; 7 bases are shared with TRBD1. The CDR3 is made up of 17 amino acids. Germline V lookup: CDR1 ENHRY, CDR2 SYGVKD. V gave up 0 bases and J gave up 12 bases; unmatched junction bases: 16. The CDR3 nucleotides are TGTGCCATCAGTGAGTCAGGGACAGTCACGTCCGATGAGGAACTGTTTTTT. Protein sequence: CAISESGTVTSDEELFF.

The V call is TRBV12-3 or TRBV12-4, the J call TRBJ2-2; D not resolved. The CDR3 has 13 amino acids. V lost 6 bases, J lost 5 bases, and 10 bases lay in between. The CDR3 loop is CASRSLMTGELFF. For the CDR3, the DNA is TGTGCCAGCAGATCCTTGATGACCGGGGAGCTGTTTTTT.

This clonotype was seen a few times. This chain uses TRBV20-1 with TRBJ2-7, with D unclear. Germline CDR1 DFQATT, CDR2 SNEGSKA (reference sequence). This CDR3 comprises 16 residues. Trimming took 1 base from V and 4 from J, leaving 20 bases between them. This CDR3 reads CSARAVFWEFGYEQYF. CDR3 nucleotides: TGCAGTGCTAGAGCCGTATTTTGGGAATTCGGATACGAGCAGTACTTC.

In this sample, this clonotype turned up a few times. The rearrangement uses TRBV12-3 or TRBV12-4 and TRBJ1-2; D gene uncertain. The V end lost 1 base, the J end lost 0 bases, and 9 bases lay between the germline ends. The CDR3 loop spans 15 amino acids. The CDR3 here is CASSLVRGSNYGYTF. The CDR3 coding sequence is TGTGCCAGCAGTTTAGTCCGGGGATCTAACTATGGCTACACCTTC.

This clonotype has a handful of counts. DNA for the CDR3: TGTGCCAGCAGACCACAGGGAGGTAGTGAAAAACTGTTTTTT. This sequence encodes CASRPQGGSEKLFF. The chain has TRBV4-2 and TRBJ1-4, with D possibly matching TRBD1 (6 bases). The CDR3 extends over 14 amino acids. Germline values: CDR1 LGHNA, CDR2 YNFKEQ. V was shortened by 6 bases and J by 7 bases, with 15 bases between the two germline ends.

The sample holds a few counts of this clonotype. The chain recombines TRBV7-9 with TRBJ2-1, with 8 bases lining up with TRBD2. There are 14 residues in the CDR3. Trimming cost V 1 base and J 10 bases; bases outside gene matches: 6. Germline V gives CDR1 SEHNR, CDR2 FQNEAQ (reference sequence). The CDR3 region has the DNA TGTGCCAGCAGCTTAGGGTTTGTAGCGGGAGAGCAGTTCTTC. Encoded protein: CASSLGFVAGEQFF.

This clonotype was observed once. The rearrangement links TRBV27 to TRBJ2-1; maybe TRBD2 (6 bases). Trimming stripped 3 bases from V and 4 bases from J, with 13 bases between. The length of the CDR3 is 15 residues. CDR1 and CDR2 (germline): MNHEY, SMNVEV (reference sequence). The CDR3 DNA reads TGTGCCAGCAGTTTCTTCCTAGCGAGGTACAATGAGCAGTTCTTC. It translates to CASSFFLARYNEQFF.

V gene TRBV7-6 combines with J gene TRBJ2-7; TRBD1 or TRBD2 may be the D gene (5 bases each). Germline CDR1 and CDR2: SGHVS and FNYEAQ. CDR3 length: 17 amino acids. V was cut by 0 bases and J by 6 bases, with 21 bases left in between. The CDR3 coding sequence is TGTGCCAGCAGCTTAGCCCTCGGGATTAGGGACCTCCGCGAGCAGTACTTC. Translation: CASSLALGIRDLREQYF.

This clonotype was counted a few times. The chain has TRBV5-5 and TRBJ2-3; D may be TRBD2 (5 bases). This CDR3 has 14 residues. V shed 4 bases and J shed 2 bases, with 11 bases lying between them. Germline CDR1 reads SGHKS; CDR2 reads YYEKEE (reference sequence). The CDR3, as DNA: TGTGCCAGCAGCCCTGGGAGAGACACAGATACGCAGTATTTT. This codes for CASSPGRDTDTQYF. The variable domain in full, with the rest retrieved from reference TRBV5-5 and TRBJ2-3, is DAGVTQSPTHLIKTRGQQVTLRCSPISGHKSVSWYQQVLGQGPQFIFQYYEKEERGRGNFPDRFSARQFPNYSSELNVNALLLGDSALYLCASSPGRDTDTQYFGPGTRLTVL.

The V and J genes are TRBV6-2 or TRBV6-3 and TRBJ1-2; possibly TRBD1 for D (5 bases). V was pared by 4 bases and J by 9 bases, with 15 bases between. This CDR3 spans 13 amino acids. The germline gives CDR1 MNHEY, CDR2 SVGEGT. This CDR3 reads CASSLGQGVRYTF. The CDR3 DNA sequence: TGTGCCAGCAGTTTGGGCCAGGGAGTTCGCTACACCTTC.

On this clonotype: As the CDR3 is not closed by the conserved phenylalanine or tryptophan, this likely results from a read error. The V call is TRBV9, the J call TRBJ2-5, with D uncertain. Per germline, CDR1 SGDLS and CDR2 YYNGEE. The CDR3 extends over 16 amino acids. V was trimmed by 2 bases and J by 3 bases, leaving 17 bases between them. The CDR3 region has the DNA TGTGCCAGCAGCGTGGGGAACGGTTGGATAGAAGAGACCCAGTACTTA. Protein product: CASSVGNGWIEETQYL.

The genes are TRBV6-5 and TRBJ2-7, with D possibly TRBD1 on 6 matching bases. This CDR3 has 14 residues. Between the trimmed V and J ends, which lost 6 bases and 6 bases, there was a span of 18 bases. CDR1 is MNHEY, CDR2 SVGAGI, per germline. As DNA, the CDR3 is TGTGCCAGCAGCTTCACAGGGACCTCGCCCGAGCAGTACTTC. Its protein is CASSFTGTSPEQYF.